Listed here is a single T cell receptor beta chain. Its antigen is undetermined. Since the CDR3 does not end with the conserved phenylalanine or tryptophan, this likely comes from a read error. TCRdb used MiXCR to reprocess the 5' RACE reads, holding one entry per CDR3 protein. The sample contains about 460,000 distinct CDR3 sequences, over 4% of which appear only once. The data originate from a study of CD8 T cells in ankylosing spondylitis. From germline, CDR1 is SEHNR and CDR2 FQNEAQ (reference sequence). This CDR3 has 13 amino acids. V lost 5 bases and J 5 bases, leaving 12 bases between the germline ends. Overall study findings and caveats: Characteristic, it appeared, of ankylosing spondylitis blood was a TCR beta motif of roughly eight highly homologous variants. Reports say disease-linked clones showed up significantly more in matched ankylosing spondylitis synovial fluid.

Sequencing input: blood, either unsorted or a sorted T cell fraction (not recorded which). This TCR derives from a male donor with ankylosing spondylitis. The chain links TRBV7-9 to TRBJ2-5; TRBD1 or TRBD2 may be the D gene (5 bases each). The CDR3 loop is CASSRGLRETQYL. The CDR3 DNA reads as TGTGCCAGCAGCCGGGGCCTGAGGGAGACCCAGTACTTA.